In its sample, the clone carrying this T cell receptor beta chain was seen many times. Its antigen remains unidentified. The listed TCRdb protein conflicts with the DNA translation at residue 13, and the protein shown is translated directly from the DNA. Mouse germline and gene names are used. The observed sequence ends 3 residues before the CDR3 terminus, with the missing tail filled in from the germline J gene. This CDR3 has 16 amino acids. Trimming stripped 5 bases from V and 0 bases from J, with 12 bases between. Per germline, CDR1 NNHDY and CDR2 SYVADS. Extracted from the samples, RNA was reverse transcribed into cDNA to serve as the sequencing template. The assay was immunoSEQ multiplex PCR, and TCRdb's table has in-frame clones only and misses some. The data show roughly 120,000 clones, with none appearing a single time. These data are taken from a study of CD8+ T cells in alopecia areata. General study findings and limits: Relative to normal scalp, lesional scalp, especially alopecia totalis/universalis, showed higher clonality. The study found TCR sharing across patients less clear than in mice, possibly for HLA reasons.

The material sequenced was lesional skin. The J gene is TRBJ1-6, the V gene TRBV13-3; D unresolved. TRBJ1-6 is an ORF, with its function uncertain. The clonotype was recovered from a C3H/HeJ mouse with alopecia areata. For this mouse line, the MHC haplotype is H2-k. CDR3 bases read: TGTGCCAGCAGCCCTTCAGGTTCTTCCTATAATTCGCCC. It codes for CASSPSGSSYNSP. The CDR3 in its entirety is CASSPSGSSYNSPLYF.